These 9 T cell receptor beta chains share one sample of origin, sequenced in a study of shared clonotypes between healthy human individuals. Sequencing was performed with immunoSEQ multiplex PCR; in TCRdb, only in-frame clones are kept and a portion is missing. The sample yields over a million clones, approximately 98% seen once. Sequenced input: naive CD4+ T cells sorted from blood. Subset denoted: CD45RA+ positively selected. These receptor sequences come from a man aged 25 to 40 in good health.

V usage is TRBV28 and J usage is TRBJ2-1; 7 bases are a match to TRBD2. Germline V gene sequence: CDR1 MDHEN, CDR2 SYDVKM. The length of the CDR3 is 13 residues. V was pared by 7 bases and J by 11 bases, with 11 bases of the junction left unmatched. The CDR3 DNA reads as TGTGCCAGCAACCTCGGACTAGTTTCTCAGCAGTTCTTC. Translation gives CASNLGLVSQQFF.

The V gene is TRBV7-9, the J gene TRBJ2-1; D unresolved. Germline V gene lookup returns CDR1 SEHNR and CDR2 FQNEAQ (reference sequence). V shed 5 bases and J shed 7 bases, with 6 bases lying between them. This CDR3 is built from 11 residues. The CDR3: CASSQGNEQFF. In DNA, the CDR3 is TGTGCCAGCAGCCAAGGAAATGAGCAGTTCTTC.

The chain is built from TRBV5-4 and TRBJ2-7; tentative D call: TRBD2 (6 bases). Looked up from germline, CDR1 is SGHNT and CDR2 is YYREEE (reference sequence). V was clipped by 4 bases and J by 4 bases, with 15 bases between them. The CDR3 is made up of 14 amino acids. DNA of the CDR3: TGTGCCAGCAGCAGGGCCCCGCGGGATTACGAGCAGTACTTC. Amino acid sequence: CASSRAPRDYEQYF. Full variable domain (outside the CDR3, taken from reference TRBV5-4 and TRBJ2-7): ETGVTQSPTHLIKTRGQQVTLRCSSQSGHNTVSWYQQALGQGPQFIFQYYREEENGRGNFPPRFSGLQFPNYSSELNVNALELDDSALYLCASSRAPRDYEQYFGPGTRLTVT.

The chain has TRBV15 and TRBJ2-5, with D possibly TRBD2 on 6 matching bases. Germline CDR1 is LNHNV and CDR2 is YYDKDF (reference sequence). The CDR3 sequence is 15 residues long. Trimming pared 0 bases from V and 5 bases from J, leaving 13 bases between. The DNA of the CDR3 is TGTGCCACCAGCAGAGATTGGGGGAGCGGGGAGACCCAGTACTTC. Translating it yields CATSRDWGSGETQYF. The full variable domain, in which reference TRBV15 and TRBJ2-5 provide the parts outside the CDR3, is DAMVIQNPRYQVTQFGKPVTLSCSQTLNHNVMYWYQQKSSQAPKLLFHYYDKDFNNEADTPDNFQSRRPNTSFCFLDIRSPGLGDTAMYLCATSRDWGSGETQYFGPGTRLLVL.

The chain uses TRBV4-2 and TRBJ2-1; D call uncertain. V lost 0 bases and J 0 bases, leaving 9 bases between the germline ends. In germline, CDR1 is LGHNA, CDR2 YNFKEQ. The CDR3 extends over 16 amino acids. DNA of the CDR3: TGTGCCAGCAGCCAAGAGGCCAGGCTCTCCTACAATGAGCAGTTCTTC. It codes for CASSQEARLSYNEQFF.

This chain joins TRBV29-1 and TRBJ2-5; 10 bases are shared with TRBD1. The CDR3 contains 15 residues. The germline V gene encodes CDR1 SQVTM and CDR2 ANQGSEA. The ends lost 6 bases at V and 4 bases at J; junction bases unmatched: 11. CDR3 sequence (DNA): TGCAGCGTGCGAAGATTCGGACAGGGGGGAGAGACCCAGTACTTC. It yields the protein CSVRRFGQGGETQYF.

The rearrangement links TRBV7-3 to TRBJ2-1; the D call may be TRBD1 or TRBD2 (6 bases each). The CDR3 extends over 14 amino acids. The germline CDR1 and CDR2 sequences are SGHTA and FQGTGA. V was shortened by 5 bases and J by 2 bases, with 10 bases between the two germline ends. CDR3 protein: CASSPRGAYNEQFF. The CDR3 nucleotides are TGTGCCAGCAGCCCGAGGGGGGCCTACAATGAGCAGTTCTTC.

The chain is built from TRBV6-1 and TRBJ2-7, with a weak D call TRBD1 (5 bases). V lost 3 bases and J lost 9, with 18 bases in between. Germline V lookup: CDR1 MNHNS, CDR2 SASEGT. This CDR3 has 14 residues. Written as DNA, the CDR3 is TGTGCCAGCAGTGAGGGGTCGGGCCTCCAGGGGCAGTACTTC. It translates to CASSEGSGLQGQYF.

The genes are TRBV5-4 and TRBJ2-7; D may correspond to TRBD1 or TRBD2 (5 bases each). CDR3 length equals 14 residues. Germline loops: CDR1 SGHNT, CDR2 YYREEE (reference sequence). With 3 bases removed from V and 2 bases from J, the gap between germline ends came to 12 bases. The CDR3 is CASSSPGPAYEQYF. The DNA of the CDR3 is TGTGCCAGCAGCTCCCCGGGACCCGCCTACGAGCAGTACTTC.